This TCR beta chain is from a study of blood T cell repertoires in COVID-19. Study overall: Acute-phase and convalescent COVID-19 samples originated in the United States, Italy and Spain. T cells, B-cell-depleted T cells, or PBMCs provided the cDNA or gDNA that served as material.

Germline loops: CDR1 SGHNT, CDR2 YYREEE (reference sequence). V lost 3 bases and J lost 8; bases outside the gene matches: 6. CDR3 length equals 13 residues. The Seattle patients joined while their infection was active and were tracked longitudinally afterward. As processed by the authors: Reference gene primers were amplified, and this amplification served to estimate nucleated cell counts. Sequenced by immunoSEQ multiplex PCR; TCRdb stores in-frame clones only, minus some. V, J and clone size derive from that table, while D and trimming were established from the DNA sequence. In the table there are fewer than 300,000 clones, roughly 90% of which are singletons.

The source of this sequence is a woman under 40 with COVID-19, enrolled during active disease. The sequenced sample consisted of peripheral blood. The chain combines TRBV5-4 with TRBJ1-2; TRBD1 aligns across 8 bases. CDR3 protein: CASSSQGAGGYTF. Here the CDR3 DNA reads TGTGCCAGCAGCTCCCAGGGGGCGGGGGGCTACACCTTC.